These T cell receptor beta chains were read from a single sample in a study of cytomegalovirus exposure and HLA in healthy donors. Sequenced by immunoSEQ multiplex PCR; TCRdb stores in-frame clones only, minus some. The sample lists under 150,000 clones, almost 90% seen once, with approximately 8% in the top ten. The sequenced sample consisted of PBMCs. The receptors shown here come from a woman aged 18-30 years in good health and CMV-seropositive. The CDR3 runs from the conserved cysteine through the conserved F or W. D genes are given only for firm matches. Clone size is shown for a subset of rows, as once, few, many or a class of expanded clone.

V	J	size	D	DNA	CDR3
TRBV7-2	TRBJ2-1	NA	TRBD2	TGTGCCAGCAGCTTAGGAACGGGAGGGGCGTACAATGAGCAGTTCTTC	CASSLGTGGAYNEQFF
TRBV5-1	TRBJ2-1	NA	TRBD2	TGCGCCAGCAGCAAGCGGGAGGCCCCTTTCGATGAGCAGTTCTTC	CASSKREAPFDEQFF
TRBV9	TRBJ1-2	NA	NA	TGTGCCAGCAAACGGCCGGACAGAACTTATGGCTACACCTTC	CASKRPDRTYGYTF
TRBV5-1	TRBJ1-5	NA	NA	TGCGCCAGCAGCTTGGGGCAGGGGCGCAATCAGCCCCAGCATTTT	CASSLGQGRNQPQHF
TRBV6-6	TRBJ1-1	NA	NA	TGTGCCAGCAGCCACACACAGGGAGAAGCTTTCTTT	CASSHTQGEAFF
TRBV10-3	TRBJ2-3	NA	TRBD2	TGTGCCATCACAGCGGGGGTTACAGATACGCAGTATTTT	CAITAGVTDTQYF
TRBV18	TRBJ2-2	NA	NA	TGTGCCAGCTCACCTTTTGTTATATCCGGGGAGCTGTTTTTT	CASSPFVISGELFF
TRBV9	TRBJ2-1	NA	TRBD2	TGTGCCAGCAGTCCCCCCGGGGGGAACTCCTACAATGAGCAGTTCTTC	CASSPPGGNSYNEQFF
TRBV4-1	TRBJ1-5	NA	NA	TGCGCCAGCAGCCTCGACAGGTATAGCAATCAGCCCCAGCATTTT	CASSLDRYSNQPQHF
TRBV7-6	TRBJ2-5	NA	NA	TGTGCCAGCAGCTTAGGAGGGGGAGAGACCCAGTACTTC	CASSLGGGETQYF
TRBV29-1	TRBJ2-1	NA	NA	TGCAGCGTTGAAGCCGGACTTTTTTACAATGAGCAGTTCTTC	CSVEAGLFYNEQFF
TRBV29-1	TRBJ2-3	NA	NA	TGCAGCGTTGAAGCGGCGGGGCGTCCAGATACGCAGTATTTT	CSVEAAGRPDTQYF
TRBV18	TRBJ1-6	NA	NA	TGTGCCAGCTCAGCCGGACTTCACCCCCTCCACTTT	CASSAGLHPLHF
TRBV13	TRBJ1-1	NA	TRBD1	TGTGCCAGCAGCTTCGGACAGGAGAACACTGAAGCTTTCTTT	CASSFGQENTEAFF
TRBV9	TRBJ1-6	NA	NA	TGTGCCAGCAGCGTAGCGGGGGGTCCTAATTCACCCCTCCACTTT	CASSVAGGPNSPLHF
TRBV7-3	TRBJ1-3	NA	NA	TGTGCCAGCAGCCCACAGGACTCTGGAAACACCATATATTTT	CASSPQDSGNTIYF
TRBV19	TRBJ2-2	NA	NA	TGTGCCAGTACCAGGAGGCCCGGGGAGCTGTTTTTT	CASTRRPGELFF
TRBV6-1	TRBJ1-2	NA	TRBD1	TGTGCCAGCAGGTTTCCAGGGGGCGCTAGGGATGGCTACACCTTC	CASRFPGGARDGYTF
TRBV10-3	TRBJ2-3	NA	NA	TGTGCCATCAGTTTCCCGCCGACAGGTCCTAGGGATACGCAGTATTTT	CAISFPPTGPRDTQYF
TRBV10-3	TRBJ1-1	NA	NA	TGTGCCATCGCGGGACTGTTGAACACTGAAGCTTTCTTT	CAIAGLLNTEAFF
TRBV25-1	TRBJ2-7	NA	NA	TGTGCCAGCAGTGGAACAGGGTTCCTCTACGAGCAGTACTTC	CASSGTGFLYEQYF
TRBV2	TRBJ1-1	NA	NA	TGTGCCAGCAGTGAAGATCAGGGGTTGCTCTTCGGGAACACTGAAGCTTTCTTT	CASSEDQGLLFGNTEAFF
TRBV19	TRBJ2-7	few	TRBD1	TGTGCCAGTAGTCCCGGACAGGTCTACGAGCAGTACTTC	CASSPGQVYEQYF
TRBV7-9	TRBJ1-1	NA	NA	TGTGCCAGCAGCGCCCCGGGTCCGAACACTGAAGCTTTCTTT	CASSAPGPNTEAFF
TRBV11-1	TRBJ2-4	once	NA	TGTGCCAGCAGCGCGTCGCAGGGGGGAGGTCGGCGAAACATTCAGTACTTC	CASSASQGGGRRNIQYF
TRBV28	TRBJ1-5	NA	TRBD1	TGTGCCAGCAGTCCACCCGACAGGGGCTGGCCCCAGCATTTT	CASSPPDRGWPQHF
TRBV15	TRBJ2-5	NA	TRBD1	TGTGCCACCAGCAGGCACAGGGGCGAGACCCAGTACTTC	CATSRHRGETQYF